Listed here are 32 T cell receptor beta chains from one sample, sequenced in a study of Graves' ophthalmopathy and Graves' hyperthyroidism. Amplification of TCR beta CDR3 regions used RNA transcripts. First-round RT-PCR with HTBI primers preceded a second-round multiplex PCR. TCRdb re-derived calls from the multiplex PCR reads in MiXCR, one entry per CDR3 protein. The table lists about 50,000 distinct CDR3 sequences, approximately 50% of them singletons, with over 4% in the top ten. The specimen sequenced was peripheral blood. These receptors were obtained from an adult woman with Graves' ophthalmopathy.

The chain has TRBV7-8 and TRBJ1-2; 9 bases line up with TRBD1. This CDR3 contains 13 residues. Germline V gives CDR1 SGHVS, CDR2 FQNEAQ. V was pared by 3 bases and J by 7 bases, with 3 bases of the junction left unmatched. The CDR3 DNA reads as TGTGCCAGCAGCTTCGGACAGGGGCTTGGCTACACCTTC. Translating gives CASSFGQGLGYTF. The variable domain in full, completed from reference TRBV7-8 and TRBJ1-2, reads GAGVSQSPRYKVAKRGQDVALRCDPISGHVSLFWYQQALGQGPEFLTYFQNEAQLDKSGLPSDRFFAERPEGSVSTLKIQRTQQEDSAVYLCASSFGQGLGYTFGSGTRLTVV.

The chain joins TRBV10-3 to TRBJ1-1; 9 positions agree with TRBD1. Germline V gene data show CDR1 as ENHRY and CDR2 as SYGVKD. With V trimmed by 3 bases and J by 8 bases, 4 bases remained unmatched. The CDR3 consists of 13 residues. The CDR3 region has the DNA TGTGCCATCAGTGAAAGGGACAGGGCGGAAGCTTTCTTT. The encoded protein is CAISERDRAEAFF.

A note on this clonotype: The conserved final phenylalanine or tryptophan is absent from the CDR3, which likely points to a read error. The rearrangement links TRBV6-4 to TRBJ2-2; a possible D gene is TRBD2 (5 bases). Germline loops: CDR1 MRHNA, CDR2 SNTAGT. The CDR3 has 13 residues. CDR3 region: CARSDGDTGELFS. The CDR3, as DNA: TGTGCCCGCAGTGACGGGGACACCGGGGAGCTGTTTTCT.

The table lists this clonotype with many counts. This chain uses TRBV7-2 with TRBJ1-3; D gene ambiguous. This CDR3 is built from 14 residues. Trimming shortened V by 2 bases and J by 0 bases, and 5 bases separated the two germline ends. Germline lookup yields CDR1 SGHTA and CDR2 FQGNSA. In nucleotides, the CDR3 is TGTGCCAGCAGCTTACAGAGCTCTGGAAACACCATATATTTT. It yields the protein CASSLQSSGNTIYF.

The genes are TRBV28 and TRBJ1-5; D not resolved. This CDR3 contains 14 residues. The germline CDR1 and CDR2 sequences are MDHEN and SYDVKM. V was cut by 8 bases and J by 1 base, with 12 bases left in between. The CDR3 is CASETRGSNQPQHF. In DNA form, the CDR3 reads TGTGCCAGCGAAACACGGGGAAGCAATCAGCCCCAGCATTTT.

Turning to this clonotype: The missing conserved phenylalanine or tryptophan at the end of this CDR3 makes a read error likely. No DNA is shown, since the ends of the CDR3 on it are uncertain; the CDR3 is the one TCRdb lists. The chain is built from TRBV5-6 and TRBJ2-1. Germline CDR1 SGHDT, CDR2 YYEEEE. Inclusive of both ends, the CDR3 amounts to 9 amino acids. The CDR3 loop is CASSLVGLG.

The sample holds many counts of this clonotype. The V and J genes are TRBV20-1 and TRBJ2-3; D is perhaps TRBD1 (5 bases). The CDR3 totals 12 residues. V lost 6 bases and J lost 6, with 13 bases in between. CDR1 DFQATT and CDR2 SNEGSKA come from the germline V gene (reference sequence). The CDR3 region is CSAPRALDTQYF. CDR3 bases: TGCAGTGCGCCCAGGGCATTGGATACGCAGTATTTT.

The chain uses TRBV6-5 and TRBJ1-2, with D unclear. Trimming shortened V by 2 bases and J by 1 base, and 8 bases separated the two germline ends. The CDR3 covers 14 residues. Germline CDR1 reads MNHEY; CDR2 reads SVGAGI. The CDR3 loop is CASSYDGLNYGYTF. The CDR3 nucleotides are TGTGCCAGCAGTTACGACGGACTTAACTATGGCTACACCTTC.

About this clonotype itself: Compared with germline, one end of the junction differs, possibly owing to a read error. The V gene is TRBV6-2 or TRBV6-3, the J gene TRBJ2-7; D gene uncertain. This CDR3 has 12 residues. Germline V gene data show CDR1 as MNHEY and CDR2 as SVGEGT. In DNA, the CDR3 is TGTGCCGGCAGCTATCCTTCCTACGAGCAGTACTTC. Translated, it gives CAGSYPSYEQYF.

The chain links TRBV7-2 to TRBJ2-7; the match to TRBD1 covers 8 bases. V dropped 6 bases and J dropped 7; count of bases not matched to a gene: 8. This CDR3 has 13 amino acids. CDR1 SGHTA and CDR2 FQGNSA come from the germline V gene. The CDR3 DNA follows: TGTGCCAGCAGTCCGGACAGGGTGGGAGAGCAGTACTTC. Translating it yields CASSPDRVGEQYF.

This clonotype is categorized as medium-sized. This chain joins TRBV25-1 and TRBJ2-3; 9 nucleotides line up with TRBD1. V dropped 8 bases and J dropped 4; count of bases not matched to a gene: 7. This CDR3 has 14 residues. Germline assignment: CDR1 MGHDK and CDR2 SYGVNS. The CDR3 bases are TGTGCCAGCTCCGGGACAGGGCGAGCAGATACGCAGTATTTT. Its protein product is CASSGTGRADTQYF.

The rearrangement uses TRBV7-2 and TRBJ1-4; TRBD1 matches 8 bases. With V trimmed by 6 bases and J by 4 bases, 4 bases remained unmatched. Germline assignment: CDR1 SGHTA and CDR2 FQGNSA. CDR3 length: 14 residues. The CDR3 sequence is CASRDTGGNEKLFF. CDR3 bases: TGTGCCAGCAGGGATACAGGGGGTAATGAAAAACTGTTTTTT.

Remarks on this clonotype: This could be a read error, since a much larger clone is one nucleotide away. The CDR3 DNA is TGTGCCAGCAGTGAAGACGAGCCGAAGGAGCAGCTCTTC. Translated: CASSEDEPKEQLF. The chain employs TRBV7-9 and TRBJ2-1; D not certain. Germline V gives CDR1 SEHNR, CDR2 FQNEAQ (reference sequence). The CDR3 has 13 residues.

This clonotype was observed many times. V gene TRBV6-2 or TRBV6-3 combines with J gene TRBJ1-5; TRBD1 might be the D (5 bases). Germline CDR1 reads MNHEY; CDR2 reads SVGEGT. This CDR3 spans 14 amino acids. The V and J ends lost 7 bases and 0 bases respectively, with 10 bases between them. Here the CDR3 reads CASTGTNSNQPQHF. The CDR3 DNA reads TGTGCCAGCACCGGGACGAATAGCAATCAGCCCCAGCATTTT.

This clonotype was seen at least ten times. V is TRBV5-4 and J is TRBJ2-2; maybe TRBD1 (6 bases). The CDR3 covers 15 residues. Germline-derived CDR1 and CDR2 are SGHNT and YYREEE (reference sequence). V lost 1 base and J 1 base, leaving 8 bases between the germline ends. As DNA, the CDR3 is TGTGCCAGCAGCTTGTGGACAGTGAACACCGGGGAGCTGTTTTTT. This translates into CASSLWTVNTGELFF.

The count of this clonotype is one. The chain recombines TRBV10-3 with TRBJ2-1; perhaps TRBD2 as D (6 bases). V was clipped by 6 bases and J by 6 bases, with 12 bases between them. Per the germline V gene, CDR1 is ENHRY and CDR2 is SYGVKD. CDR3 length: 13 residues. The CDR3 loop reads CAISSAGGNEQFF. CDR3 nucleotides: TGTGCCATCAGCAGTGCCGGGGGCAATGAGCAGTTCTTC.

There are a few counts of this clonotype. This rearrangement joins TRBV18 to TRBJ2-7, with 7 positions matching TRBD1. CDR3 length: 16 amino acids. The ends lost 3 bases at V and 3 bases at J; junction bases unmatched: 11. The V gene's germline CDR1 is KGHSH and CDR2 LQKENI. The CDR3 nucleotides are TGTGCCAGCTCACCCTTTTCGACAGGGAGAAGCTACGAGCAGTACTTC. It encodes CASSPFSTGRSYEQYF.

This clonotype was picked up many times. This chain uses TRBV5-8 with TRBJ2-1; 10 nucleotides agree with TRBD1. Germline trimming cut 5 bases from V and 2 bases from J; bases unmatched to any gene: 4. Germline V lookup: CDR1 SGHTS, CDR2 YDEGEE. This CDR3 contains 15 residues. The CDR3 nucleotides are TGTGCCAGCAGGCGGACAGGGGGGCCCTACAATGAGCAGTTCTTC. Translated, it gives CASRRTGGPYNEQFF. Using reference TRBV5-8 and TRBJ2-1 for the parts outside the CDR3, the full variable domain is EAGVTQSPTHLIKTRGQQATLRCSPISGHTSVYWYQQALGLGLQFLLWYDEGEERNRGNFPPRFSGRQFPNYSSELNVNALELEDSALYLCASRRTGGPYNEQFFGPGTRLTVL.

The genes are TRBV29-1 and TRBJ2-7; the D is unclear. This CDR3 spans 14 amino acids. Trimming took off 4 bases at V and 0 bases at J, with 13 bases between the two ends. Germline V lookup: CDR1 SQVTM, CDR2 ANQGSEA. As DNA, the CDR3 is TGCAGCGTTGCTCCTATGAGGAGCTCCTACGAGCAGTACTTC. Amino acid sequence: CSVAPMRSSYEQYF.

As for this clonotype: A read error is likely, as this CDR3 ends without the conserved phenylalanine or tryptophan. The DNA is omitted, as the CDR3 cannot be located on it reliably, and the CDR3 follows TCRdb's listing. The chain employs TRBV20-1 and TRBJ2-3; the table calls TRBD2, which could not be checked here. Both ends counted, the CDR3 spans 15 residues. Germline V lookup: CDR1 DFQATT, CDR2 SNEGSKA (reference sequence). CDR3 loop: CSASMAGAGTDTRYS.

This clonotype was picked up many times. V and J are TRBV20-1 and TRBJ1-5, with D unresolved. The CDR3 covers 15 residues. V gave up 1 base and J gave up 3 bases, with 13 bases separating them. Germline V lookup: CDR1 DFQATT, CDR2 SNEGSKA (reference sequence). The CDR3 protein is CSARAVTADNQPQHF. CDR3 bases: TGCAGTGCTAGAGCCGTCACCGCAGACAATCAGCCCCAGCATTTT.

At least ten counts were recorded for this clonotype. The chain links TRBV7-6 to TRBJ1-4; D is unresolved. V was trimmed by 3 bases and J by 4 bases, leaving 12 bases between them. The CDR3 is 15 amino acids. Per the germline V gene, CDR1 is SGHVS and CDR2 is FNYEAQ. CDR3 in DNA: TGTGCCAGCAGCTTTTCTGTCACCCTTAATGAAAAACTGTTTTTT. Protein: CASSFSVTLNEKLFF.

This clonotype occurred many times. This chain links TRBV6-2 or TRBV6-3 with TRBJ1-1; 10 bases are shared with TRBD1. CDR3 length: 18 amino acids. From germline, CDR1 is MNHEY and CDR2 SVGEGT. V was pared by 2 bases and J by 1 base, with 10 bases of the junction left unmatched. The CDR3 sequence: CASSYGPGQGRRNTEAFF. The CDR3 DNA is TGTGCCAGCAGTTACGGACCGGGACAGGGGAGAAGGAACACTGAAGCTTTCTTT.

By sample fraction, this clonotype is medium-sized (0.01 to 0.1%). This chain connects TRBV24-1 to TRBJ2-3; no reliable D call. V was clipped by 5 bases and J by 6 bases, with 11 bases between them. Germline assignment: CDR1 KGHDR and CDR2 SFDVKD. The CDR3 consists of 13 residues. The CDR3 reads CATSVLNTDTQYF. CDR3 coding DNA: TGTGCCACCAGTGTCCTAAACACTGATACGCAGTATTTT.

This clonotype showed up many times. CDR3 sequence reads: CASSFSGNSEQYF. Here the CDR3 DNA reads TGTGCCAGCAGTTTTTCGGGGAACTCCGAGCAGTACTTC. The chain joins TRBV28 to TRBJ2-7, with a tentative D call TRBD2 (5 bases). The germline V and J ends were trimmed by 3 bases and 6 bases, with 12 bases remaining between them. The germline V gene encodes CDR1 MDHEN and CDR2 SYDVKM. The CDR3 is 13 amino acids.

Worth noting for this clonotype: Germline and junction disagree at one end, which may indicate a read error. The chain links TRBV19 to TRBJ1-2; D might be TRBD1 (6 bases). CDR1 and CDR2 (germline): LNHDA, SQIVND (reference sequence). The CDR3 has 13 residues. The CDR3 coding sequence is TGTGCCAGTAGACGGGACTGGGGGCCCGGCTACAACTTC. This encodes CASRRDWGPGYNF.

This clonotype was picked up a small number of times. Compared with germline, one end of the junction differs, possibly owing to a read error. J is TRBJ2-3 and V is TRBV7-7; no definite D call. This CDR3 has 13 residues. Germline CDR1 and CDR2: SSHAT and FNYEAQ (reference sequence). CDR3 amino acids: CASSSKSGSTQYF. CDR3 in DNA: TGTGCTAGCAGCTCAAAAAGTGGCTCTACGCAGTATTTT. The full variable domain, with the rest looked up from reference TRBV7-7 and TRBJ2-3, is GAGVSQSPRYKVTKRGQDVTLRCDPISSHATLYWYQQALGQGPEFLTYFNYEAQPDKSGLPSDRFSAERPEGSISTLTIQRTEQRDSAMYRCASSSKSGSTQYFGPGTRLTVL.

This chain links TRBV11-2 with TRBJ2-7; the match to TRBD2 covers 12 bases. Unmatched junction bases numbered 3, after V lost 3 bases and J lost 3 bases. This CDR3 has 15 amino acids. Germline assignment: CDR1 SGHAT and CDR2 FQNNGV. The CDR3 DNA is TGTGCCAGCAGCTTTACGACTAGCGGGAGCTACGAGCAGTACTTC. Its translation: CASSFTTSGSYEQYF.

The chain is built from TRBV7-2 and TRBJ1-1; tentative D call: TRBD1 (6 bases). There are 14 residues in the CDR3. V shed 5 bases and J shed 3 bases, with 13 bases lying between them. Germline V gene lookup returns CDR1 SGHTA and CDR2 FQGNSA. DNA for the CDR3: TGTGCCAGCAGCCAAGAGGGGGGGGACACTGAAGCTTTCTTT. Translated, it gives CASSQEGGDTEAFF.

The chain combines TRBV7-2 with TRBJ2-7; maybe TRBD2 (6 bases). V was clipped by 3 bases and J by 3 bases, with 15 bases between them. The CDR3 has 15 residues. Germline CDR1 SGHTA, CDR2 FQGNSA. CDR3 coding DNA: TGTGCCAGCAGCTTGCGTGGGGGGTCGTTCTACGAGCAGTACTTC. Translation: CASSLRGGSFYEQYF.

This chain links TRBV7-2 with TRBJ1-2, with unresolved D. Per the germline V gene, CDR1 is SGHTA and CDR2 is FQGNSA. The CDR3 sequence is 11 residues long. Trimming cost V 7 bases and J 5 bases, with 8 bases left between them. The CDR3 sequence: CASIINYGYTF. DNA for the CDR3: TGTGCCAGCATCATCAATTATGGCTACACCTTC. Combining the CDR3 with reference TRBV7-2 and TRBJ1-2 gives the whole variable domain GAGVSQSPSNKVTEKGKDVELRCDPISGHTALYWYRQSLGQGLEFLIYFQGNSAPDKSGLPSDRFSAERTGGSVSTLTIQRTQQEDSAVYLCASIINYGYTFGSGTRLTVV.

Relative to its sample, this clonotype is medium-sized. Here the CDR3 DNA reads TGTGCCAGCAGCTTTATCGAATATCAGCCCCAGCATTTT. Translation gives CASSFIEYQPQHF. V is TRBV7-8 and J is TRBJ1-5; no firm D call. Trimming took 3 bases from V and 5 from J, leaving 8 bases between them. From germline, CDR1 is SGHVS and CDR2 FQNEAQ. CDR3 length equals 13 residues.